Listed below are T cell receptor beta chains from one sample, sequenced in a study of T-cell reconstitution after alpha-beta-depleted transplantation in children. TCRdb called the PCR reads again in MiXCR, with one record for every CDR3 protein. The sample includes approximately 400,000 distinct CDR3 sequences, around 15% of them seen just once. The sequencing here drew on PBMCs, mostly from graft donor cells, taken 360 days after TCRalphabeta/CD19-depleted stem cell transplant. Receptors originate from a boy under two years old who had a stem cell transplant for Wiskott-Aldrich syndrome, so the T cells may come from the graft donor. Each CDR3 is given with its conserved first and last residue. A D gene is named only where the DNA matches it firmly. Clone sizes are given selectively: once, few, many, or a class where the clone is expanded.

J gene	D gene	V gene	clone size	CDR3 protein	CDR3 DNA
TRBJ2-7	TRBD1	TRBV5-1	few	CASSSSGGDFGEQYF	TGCGCCAGCAGCTCCTCAGGGGGCGACTTTGGCGAGCAGTACTTC
TRBJ1-6	TRBD1	TRBV11-2	NA	CASSFKPTPTGAYNSPLHF	TGTGCCAGCAGCTTCAAACCCACCCCGACAGGGGCCTATAATTCACCCCTCCACTTT
TRBJ1-2	TRBD1	TRBV7-2	NA	CASSLATRGLGYGYTF	TGTGCCAGCAGCTTAGCGACCAGGGGGCTCGGCTATGGCTACACCTTC
TRBJ2-1	NA	TRBV13	NA	CAGRQIYNEQFF	TGTGCCGGGAGACAGATCTACAATGAGCAGTTCTTC
TRBJ2-1	NA	TRBV30	few	CAWSRRDEQFF	TGTGCCTGGAGTCGGAGGGATGAGCAGTTCTTC
TRBJ1-5	NA	TRBV3-1	few	CASSQGKQPQHF	TGTGCCAGCAGCCAAGGTAAACAGCCCCAGCATTTT
TRBJ1-4	NA	TRBV7-9	many	CASTQIRELATNEKLFF	TGTGCCAGCACCCAAATCAGGGAACTTGCAACTAATGAAAAACTGTTTTTT
TRBJ1-1	NA	TRBV5-1	many	CASSLRARANTEAFF	TGCGCCAGCAGCTTACGGGCCAGGGCGAACACTGAAGCTTTCTTT
TRBJ1-6	NA	TRBV28	NA	CASSFIGVYNSPLHF	TGTGCCAGCAGTTTTATCGGGGTTTATAATTCACCCCTCCACTTT
TRBJ1-2	TRBD1	TRBV4-1	NA	CASSSWGQGNYGYTF	TGCGCCAGCAGCTCCTGGGGACAGGGTAACTATGGCTACACCTTC
TRBJ2-1	NA	TRBV10-3	many	CAISESQSSYNEQFF	TGTGCCATCAGTGAATCCCAGAGCTCCTACAATGAGCAGTTCTTC
TRBJ2-7	NA	TRBV7-2	few	CASSLDPSIGQYF	TGTGCCAGCAGCTTAGACCCCTCCATCGGGCAGTACTTC
TRBJ1-2	NA	TRBV7-9	NA	CASSIIGPLPNYGYTF	TGTGCCAGCAGCATAATCGGACCTTTGCCTAACTATGGCTACACCTTC
TRBJ2-2	NA	TRBV7-4	few	CASKPTGTPPGELFF	TGTGCCAGCAAACCTACCGGGACTCCCCCCGGGGAGCTGTTTTTT
TRBJ2-1	TRBD1	TRBV20-1	NA	CSARDKTGGSYNEQFF	TGCAGTGCTAGAGACAAGACAGGGGGCTCCTACAATGAGCAGTTCTTC
TRBJ2-1	TRBD2	TRBV11-2	NA	CASSFVRTSGTYNEQFF	TGTGCCAGCAGCTTTGTTAGGACTAGCGGAACCTACAATGAGCAGTTCTTC
TRBJ2-3	NA	TRBV2	NA	CASSPFLGTDTQYF	TGTGCCAGCAGTCCCTTTCTGGGCACAGATACGCAGTATTTT
TRBJ2-1	NA	TRBV3-1	many	CASSQEGDRYNEQFF	TGTGCCAGCAGCCAAGAGGGGGACCGTTACAATGAGCAGTTCTTC
TRBJ2-5	TRBD2	TRBV12-3/TRBV12-4	NA	CASSLSTASGRIQETQYF	TGTGCCAGCAGTTTATCCACCGCTAGCGGGAGGATCCAAGAGACCCAGTACTTC
TRBJ2-7	TRBD1	TRBV19	NA	CASTSQGPTVEQYF	TGTGCCAGTACCTCACAGGGGCCAACGGTCGAGCAGTACTTC
TRBJ2-5	NA	TRBV4-3	NA	CASSQSWGRAMGETQYF	TGCGCCAGCAGCCAATCCTGGGGCAGGGCGATGGGAGAGACCCAGTACTTC
TRBJ1-1	NA	TRBV10-3	NA	CAISEYRTGNTEAFF	TGTGCCATCAGTGAGTACCGTACAGGGAACACTGAAGCTTTCTTT
TRBJ2-5	NA	TRBV5-6	NA	CASSGRWLETQYF	TGTGCCAGCAGCGGTAGGTGGTTGGAGACCCAGTACTTC
TRBJ2-1	NA	TRBV9	NA	CASSAPSGYNYNEQFF	TGTGCCAGCAGCGCCCCGAGTGGTTACAACTACAATGAGCAGTTCTTC
TRBJ2-2	TRBD1	TRBV18	few	CASSHLTTGINTGELFF	TGTGCCAGCTCTCATCTCACGACAGGGATTAACACCGGGGAGCTGTTTTTT
TRBJ1-1	NA	TRBV2	once	CASSQHRSNTEAFF	TGTGCCAGCAGTCAACACCGTTCGAACACTGAAGCTTTCTTT
TRBJ2-1	NA	TRBV4-1	NA	CASSQDAGFRLFSSGRNEQFF	TGCGCCAGCAGCCAAGATGCCGGGTTTCGATTATTTTCATCGGGCCGAAATGAGCAGTTCTTC
TRBJ2-1	NA	TRBV6-5	many	CASSSGGTYNEQFF	TGTGCCAGCAGTTCCGGGGGTACCTACAATGAGCAGTTCTTC
TRBJ2-1	NA	TRBV29-1	few	CSVEGSRGWPRGVNEQFF	TGCAGCGTTGAAGGCTCCCGAGGCTGGCCTAGAGGAGTCAATGAGCAGTTCTTC
TRBJ2-3	NA	TRBV15	NA	CATSRDLSTSQYF	TGTGCCACCAGCAGAGATCTGAGTACGTCGCAGTATTTT
TRBJ2-3	TRBD2	TRBV19	NA	CASSLRASGSNPGTQYF	TGTGCCAGTAGTCTTCGAGCTAGCGGGAGTAATCCGGGTACGCAGTATTTT
TRBJ2-1	TRBD2	TRBV11-1	NA	CASSLGGTTPRWYNEQFF	TGTGCCAGCAGCTTAGGGGGGACTACTCCCCGGTGGTACAATGAGCAGTTCTTC